A single sample is the source of the 29 T cell receptor beta chains below, sequenced in a study of PD-L1 blockade in urothelial cancer. Produced via immunoSEQ multiplex PCR; TCRdb's table is partial and in-frame only. The sample has under 40,000 clones, approximately 82% seen once; the top ten hold under 40%. The material sequenced was PBMCs, taken around atezolizumab (anti-PD-L1) treatment. The receptors here all came from a man aged 55 to 70 with urothelial cancer.

The chain carries TRBV7-9 and TRBJ1-2, with 9 bases aligning to TRBD1. This CDR3 is 13 amino acids long. V trimming: 5 bases; J trimming: 2 bases; junction bases outside the gene matches: 0. Germline V gene data show CDR1 as SEHNR and CDR2 as FQNEAQ (reference sequence). This CDR3 reads CASSGQGNYGYTF. The CDR3, as DNA: TGTGCCAGCAGCGGACAGGGGAACTATGGCTACACCTTC.

The V gene is TRBV6-1, the J gene TRBJ2-7, with 10 bases fitting TRBD1. The CDR3 covers 16 residues. J gave up 1 base and V 4 bases, and 7 bases lay outside the gene matches. CDR1 is MNHNS and CDR2 is SASEGT in the germline V gene. CDR3 DNA: TGTGCCAGCAGTGTTCCCGACAGGGGGCTTTCCTACGAGCAGTACTTC. It codes for CASSVPDRGLSYEQYF.

Concerning this clone itself: The junction shows a germline mismatch at one end, possibly a read error. V and J are TRBV7-3 and TRBJ2-2, with D perhaps matching TRBD1 (6 bases). Germline V gene data show CDR1 as SGHTA and CDR2 as FQGTGA. The CDR3 has 16 residues. The CDR3 sequence: CASSVTVGHSTGELFF. CDR3 in DNA: TGTGCCAGCAGCGTAACTGTGGGACATAGCACCGGGGAGCTGTTTTTT.

The rearrangement uses TRBV7-2 and TRBJ2-3; the match to TRBD1 covers 10 bases. The J segment lost 1 base and the V segment lost 5 bases, leaving 6 bases of the junction unmatched. Looked up from germline, CDR1 is SGHTA and CDR2 is FQGNSA. This CDR3 has 16 residues. DNA for the CDR3: TGTGCCAGCAGCATAGACAGGGGGCGGGGCACAGATACGCAGTATTTT. Protein sequence: CASSIDRGRGTDTQYF.

This clone was seen only a few times. The V gene is TRBV7-9, the J gene TRBJ2-1; 11 bases line up with TRBD2. From germline, CDR1 is SEHNR and CDR2 FQNEAQ (reference sequence). The CDR3 length is 18 residues. V lost 5 bases, J lost 6 bases, and 15 bases stayed unmatched. CDR3 nucleotide sequence: TGTGCCAGCAGCCCGCCGTCGGTAGCGGGGGGGCTGAGCAATGAGCAGTTCTTC. Amino acids: CASSPPSVAGGLSNEQFF.

The chain joins TRBV5-4 to TRBJ2-3, with 7 positions matching TRBD2. V lost 0 bases, J lost 0 bases, and 4 bases stayed unmatched. The CDR3 runs to 16 residues. Germline assignment: CDR1 SGHNT and CDR2 YYREEE (reference sequence). CDR3 amino acids: CASSLEAGISTDTQYF. Here the CDR3 DNA reads TGTGCCAGCAGCTTGGAAGCGGGGATTAGCACAGATACGCAGTATTTT.

The chain is built from TRBV7-9 and TRBJ1-1; TRBD1 agrees at 9 bases. Germline V gene sequence: CDR1 SEHNR, CDR2 FQNEAQ (reference sequence). With 5 bases clipped from V and 7 bases from J, the junction kept 8 bases outside the gene matches. CDR3 length: 14 residues. The CDR3 DNA reads as TGTGCCAGCAGCGGGCGGACAGGGGATTATGAAGCTTTCTTT. It is translated as CASSGRTGDYEAFF.

The V call is TRBV6-5, the J call TRBJ1-4; D gene unclear. V was shortened by 6 bases and J by 6 bases, with 11 bases between the two germline ends. This CDR3 contains 13 residues. Germline loops: CDR1 MNHEY, CDR2 SVGAGI. Written as DNA, the CDR3 is TGTGCCAGCAGCCCCGGGAGGTATGAAAAACTGTTTTTT. Translating it yields CASSPGRYEKLFF.

The chain employs TRBV30 and TRBJ2-2; 9 nucleotides align to TRBD1. V gave up 5 bases and J gave up 1 base; unmatched junction bases: 2. Germline CDR1 and CDR2: GTSNPN and SVGIG (reference sequence). CDR3 length: 14 amino acids. The CDR3 here is CAWDRGGNTGELFF. As DNA, the CDR3 is TGTGCCTGGGACAGGGGGGGGAACACCGGGGAGCTGTTTTTT.

This rearrangement joins TRBV2 to TRBJ1-5; 7 bases agree with TRBD1. Germline CDR1 and CDR2: SNHLY and FYNNEI. With 7 bases clipped from V and 6 bases from J, the junction kept 12 bases outside the gene matches. The CDR3 is 15 amino acids. For the CDR3, the DNA is TGTGCCAGCACCTTACAGGGGTCGGGGAGTCAGCCCCAGCATTTT. Translating gives CASTLQGSGSQPQHF.

This clone was picked up a small number of times. This sequence joins TRBV19 and TRBJ2-7; D unresolved. The CDR3 totals 13 residues. V lost 1 base to trimming and J lost 5 bases, with 9 bases between them. Germline assignment: CDR1 LNHDA and CDR2 SQIVND (reference sequence). The CDR3 bases are TGTGCCAGTAGTATAGGACCAGGAAACGAGCAGTACTTC. This translates into CASSIGPGNEQYF.

This chain connects TRBV18 to TRBJ1-1, with D hard to call. The CDR3 is 13 residues long. CDR1 is KGHSH and CDR2 is LQKENI in the germline V gene. Trimming removed 6 bases at V and 1 base at J, with 9 bases between. The CDR3 sequence: CASSPTKNTEAFF. DNA for the CDR3: TGTGCCAGCTCTCCGACAAAGAACACTGAAGCTTTCTTT.

This clone was detected only a few times. The rearrangement joins TRBV5-6 to TRBJ2-1, with TRBD1 matching 7 bases. This CDR3 is built from 17 residues. V dropped 4 bases and J dropped 5; count of bases not matched to a gene: 15. CDR1 and CDR2 from the germline V gene are SGHDT and YYEEEE. The CDR3 sequence is CASSPPLPGGYDNEQFF. The CDR3 nucleotides read TGTGCCAGCAGCCCACCCCTTCCAGGGGGATACGACAATGAGCAGTTCTTC.

The chain is built from TRBV5-8 and TRBJ1-4, with 9 bases lining up with TRBD1. This CDR3 has 14 residues. Germline V lookup: CDR1 SGHTS, CDR2 YDEGEE. V dropped 2 bases and J dropped 5; count of bases not matched to a gene: 1. The CDR3 is CASSFGTGNEKLFF. CDR3 nucleotide sequence: TGTGCCAGCAGCTTTGGGACAGGGAATGAAAAACTGTTTTTT.

V usage is TRBV12-5 and J usage is TRBJ1-5; TRBD1 matches 11 bases. Germline values: CDR1 LGHNT, CDR2 FRNRAP. The CDR3 runs 17 residues. With 5 bases clipped from V and 0 bases from J, the junction kept 6 bases outside the gene matches. The CDR3 region has the DNA TGTGCTAGTGGTGCCCCGGGACAGGGGGATAGCAATCAGCCCCAGCATTTT. This encodes CASGAPGQGDSNQPQHF. The full variable domain, rest sourced from reference TRBV12-5 and TRBJ1-5, is DARVTQTPRHKVTEMGQEVTMRCQPILGHNTVFWYRQTMMQGLELLAYFRNRAPLDDSGMPKDRFSAEMPDATLATLKIQPSEPRDSAVYFCASGAPGQGDSNQPQHFGDGTRLSIL.

This clone has just a few counts. V is TRBV29-1 and J is TRBJ1-1, with TRBD1 identical over 8 bases. Germline CDR1 is SQVTM and CDR2 is ANQGSEA. The CDR3 is 13 residues long. Losses at the gene ends were 5 bases for V and 1 base for J; bases not matched to a gene: 3. The CDR3 DNA follows: TGCAGCGTTAGGACAGGGCGGAACACTGAAGCTTTCTTT. Protein sequence: CSVRTGRNTEAFF.

This clone occurred many times. The chain is built from TRBV5-8 and TRBJ2-3, with 10 bases that match TRBD1. Germline values: CDR1 SGHTS, CDR2 YDEGEE. CDR3 size: 18 residues. V lost 0 bases and J lost 4; bases outside the gene matches: 11. Here the CDR3 reads CASSLALGQGFISDTQYF. The CDR3 coding sequence is TGTGCCAGCAGCTTGGCCTTGGGACAGGGGTTTATCTCAGATACGCAGTATTTT.

In its sample, this clone was seen a few times. This chain links TRBV6-1 with TRBJ1-1, with TRBD1 matching over 7 bases. J was trimmed by 2 bases and V by 7 bases; bases with no gene match: 7. Germline V gives CDR1 MNHNS, CDR2 SASEGT. This CDR3 region has 14 residues. DNA of the CDR3: TGTGCCAGCATCTACGACAGGGTCAACACTGAAGCTTTCTTT. It encodes CASIYDRVNTEAFF.

The V and J genes are TRBV19 and TRBJ2-7; a weak D match, TRBD1 (5 bases). The length of the CDR3 is 13 residues. V was shortened by 4 bases and J by 2 bases, with 9 bases between the two germline ends. The germline V gene encodes CDR1 LNHDA and CDR2 SQIVND (reference sequence). CDR3 nucleotides: TGTGCCAGTAGTAGCAGGGTAACCTACGAGCAGTACTTC. Amino acids: CASSSRVTYEQYF.

V gene TRBV19 combines with J gene TRBJ1-2, with D perhaps matching TRBD1 (5 bases). Germline values: CDR1 LNHDA, CDR2 SQIVND (reference sequence). V gave up 2 bases and J gave up 8 bases, with 12 bases separating them. This CDR3 is 13 amino acids long. CDR3 loop: CASSIRSGFGYTF. As DNA, the CDR3 is TGTGCCAGTAGTATACGGTCAGGGTTCGGCTACACCTTC.

This chain joins TRBV4-2 and TRBJ2-1; 9 nucleotides agree with TRBD2. The junction had 7 bases not matched to a gene; V was cut back by 5 bases and J by 8 bases. The germline V gene encodes CDR1 LGHNA and CDR2 YNFKEQ. The CDR3 runs to 14 residues. The CDR3 region is CASSALAGTDEQFF. The CDR3 DNA is TGTGCCAGCAGCGCCCTAGCGGGGACCGATGAGCAGTTCTTC.

The chain combines TRBV6-1 with TRBJ1-2; maybe TRBD1 (5 bases). Germline lookup yields CDR1 MNHNS and CDR2 SASEGT. Trimming stripped 8 bases from V and 5 bases from J, with 12 bases between. This CDR3 has 12 residues. CDR3 loop: CASGQGGYGYTF. The CDR3 nucleotides are TGTGCCAGCGGCCAGGGTGGATATGGCTACACCTTC.

The V call is TRBV4-3, the J call TRBJ1-1; perhaps TRBD1 as D (5 bases). V shed 3 bases and J shed 3 bases, with 14 bases lying between them. The CDR3 loop spans 15 amino acids. The V gene's germline CDR1 is LGHNA and CDR2 YSLEER. This CDR3 reads CASSQIGGTYTEAFF. As DNA, the CDR3 is TGCGCCAGCAGCCAGATCGGGGGTACTTACACTGAAGCTTTCTTT.

The chain uses TRBV5-1 and TRBJ1-1; D not certain. V lost 4 bases and J 4 bases, leaving 11 bases between the germline ends. Germline V gives CDR1 SGHRS, CDR2 YFSETQ. The CDR3 sequence is 13 residues long. The CDR3 bases are TGCGCCAGCAGCCTAGAACTAGCCACTGAAGCTTTCTTT. Translating gives CASSLELATEAFF. The whole variable domain, filled in from reference TRBV5-1 and TRBJ1-1, reads KAGVTQTPRYLIKTRGQQVTLSCSPISGHRSVSWYQQTPGQGLQFLFEYFSETQRNKGNFPGRFSGRQFSNSRSEMNVSTLELGDSALYLCASSLELATEAFFGQGTRLTVV.

The chain links TRBV6-1 to TRBJ2-7, with 8 nucleotides matching TRBD1. The CDR3 is 15 residues long. Looked up from germline, CDR1 is MNHNS and CDR2 is SASEGT. Unmatched junction bases numbered 10, after V lost 6 bases and J lost 3 bases. Here the CDR3 reads CASRGDRGYRYEQYF. The CDR3 DNA reads TGTGCCAGCAGGGGAGACAGGGGCTATCGCTACGAGCAGTACTTC.

The J gene is TRBJ2-1, the V gene TRBV5-1; possible D gene TRBD2, 5 bases. Trimming took 5 bases from V and 9 from J, leaving 9 bases between them. This CDR3 region has 11 residues. Germline values: CDR1 SGHRS, CDR2 YFSETQ. CDR3 bases: TGCGCCAGCAGTTACAGCGGTGAGCAGTTCTTC. Encoded protein: CASSYSGEQFF.

This chain uses TRBV4-1 with TRBJ2-4, with TRBD2 matching over 12 bases. The junction had 18 bases not matched to a gene; V was cut back by 0 bases and J by 6 bases. Germline V gene sequence: CDR1 MGHRA, CDR2 YSYEKL. CDR3 size: 21 residues. CDR3 sequence reads: CASSQDLERASGGAHRNIQYF. In DNA, the CDR3 is TGCGCCAGCAGCCAAGATCTGGAGCGGGCTAGCGGGGGGGCCCACAGAAACATTCAGTACTTC.

This clone was detected once. The gene calls are TRBV5-6 and TRBJ1-2; D perhaps matches TRBD1 (6 bases). The CDR3 is made up of 15 amino acids. The ends were cut back, 2 bases at V and 3 bases at J, with 14 bases in the middle. Germline lookup yields CDR1 SGHDT and CDR2 YYEEEE. The DNA of the CDR3 is TGTGCCAGCAGCTTCGAAAAAGGGGGGGACTATGGCTACACCTTC. Translation: CASSFEKGGDYGYTF.

The chain employs TRBV28 and TRBJ1-1; 12 bases map to TRBD1. The CDR3 totals 18 residues. Germline CDR1 reads MDHEN; CDR2 reads SYDVKM. The V gene end was trimmed by 2 bases and the J gene end by 1 base; junction bases not matched to a gene: 8. CDR3 DNA: TGTGCCAGCAGTTTAGGGGGACAGGGGGCCCAAGGGAACACTGAAGCTTTCTTT. It codes for CASSLGGQGAQGNTEAFF. Supplemented by reference TRBV28 and TRBJ1-1, the full variable domain reads DVKVTQSSRYLVKRTGEKVFLECVQDMDHENMFWYRQDPGLGLRLIYFSYDVKMKEKGDIPEGYSVSREKKERFSLILESASTNQTSMYLCASSLGGQGAQGNTEAFFGQGTRLTVV.